This TCR beta chain was sequenced during a study of early T cells in non-severe SARS-CoV-2 infection. Using its own MiXCR run on the 5' RACE reads, TCRdb lists one record per CDR3 protein. The data show over 60,000 distinct CDR3 sequences, with roughly an eighth seen just once and roughly 2.5% held by the top ten. The source of this sequence is an adult who was a healthcare worker with PCR-confirmed SARS-CoV-2 infection or an uninfected control (not recorded which). The specimen comprised whole blood, sampled at baseline.

CDR3 residues: CASSTTSGGSLTAKNIQYF. CDR3 sequence (DNA): TGTGCCAGCAGCACGACTAGCGGGGGGTCCTTAACAGCCAAAAACATTCAGTACTTC. The rearrangement links TRBV7-2 to TRBJ2-4; the match to TRBD2 covers 13 bases. The junction had 10 bases not matched to a gene; V was cut back by 5 bases and J by 0 bases. CDR1 and CDR2 from the germline V gene are SGHTA and FQGNSA. CDR3 length: 19 residues.